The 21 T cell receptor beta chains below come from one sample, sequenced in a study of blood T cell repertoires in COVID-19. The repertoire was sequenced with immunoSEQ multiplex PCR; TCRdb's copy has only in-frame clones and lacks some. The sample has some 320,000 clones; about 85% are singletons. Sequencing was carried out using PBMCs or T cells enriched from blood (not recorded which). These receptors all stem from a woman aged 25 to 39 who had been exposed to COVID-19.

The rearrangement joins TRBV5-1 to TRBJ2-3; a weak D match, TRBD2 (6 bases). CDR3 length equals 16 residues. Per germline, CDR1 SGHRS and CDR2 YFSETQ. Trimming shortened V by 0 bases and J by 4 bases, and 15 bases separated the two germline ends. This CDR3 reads CASSLDAGTESDTQYF. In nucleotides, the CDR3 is TGCGCCAGCAGCTTGGATGCGGGGACGGAGTCAGATACGCAGTATTTT.

The CDR3 region is CASRNTTNYGYTF. Written as DNA, the CDR3 is TGTGCCAGCCGTAACACGACTAACTATGGCTACACCTTC. This chain links TRBV12-3 or TRBV12-4 with TRBJ1-2; D is unresolved. V gave up 8 bases and J gave up 0 bases, with 10 bases separating them. The CDR3 runs to 13 residues.

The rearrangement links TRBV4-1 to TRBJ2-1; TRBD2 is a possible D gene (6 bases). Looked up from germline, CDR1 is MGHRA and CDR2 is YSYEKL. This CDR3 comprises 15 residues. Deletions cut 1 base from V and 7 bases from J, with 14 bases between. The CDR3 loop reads CASSQGGGLRNEQFF. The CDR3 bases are TGCGCCAGCAGCCAAGGTGGAGGGTTGAGGAATGAGCAGTTCTTC.

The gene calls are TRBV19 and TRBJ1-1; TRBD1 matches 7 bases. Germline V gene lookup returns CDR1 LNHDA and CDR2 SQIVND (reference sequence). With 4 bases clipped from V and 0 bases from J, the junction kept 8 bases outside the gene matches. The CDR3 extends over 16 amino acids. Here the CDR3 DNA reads TGTGCCAGTAGTACGGTAGAGGGGGCTTTGAACACTGAAGCTTTCTTT. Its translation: CASSTVEGALNTEAFF. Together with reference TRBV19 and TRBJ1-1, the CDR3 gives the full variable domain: DGGITQSPKYLFRKEGQNVTLSCEQNLNHDAMYWYRQDPGQGLRLIYYSQIVNDFQKGDIAEGYSVSREKKESFPLTVTSAQKNPTAFYLCASSTVEGALNTEAFFGQGTRLTVV.

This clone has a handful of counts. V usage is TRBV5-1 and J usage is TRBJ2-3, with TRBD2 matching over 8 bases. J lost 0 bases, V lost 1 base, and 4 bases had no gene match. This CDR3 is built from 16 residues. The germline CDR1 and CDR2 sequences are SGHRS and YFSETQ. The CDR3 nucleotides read TGCGCCAGCAGCTTGCCGGGAGGGCCTAGCACAGATACGCAGTATTTT. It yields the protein CASSLPGGPSTDTQYF.

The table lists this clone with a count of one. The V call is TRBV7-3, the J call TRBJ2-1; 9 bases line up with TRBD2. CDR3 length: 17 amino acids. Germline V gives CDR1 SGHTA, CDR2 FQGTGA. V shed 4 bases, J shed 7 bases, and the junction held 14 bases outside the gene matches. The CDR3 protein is CASSSDIRGLAPNEQFF. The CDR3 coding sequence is TGTGCCAGCAGCTCAGATATTAGGGGACTAGCCCCTAATGAGCAGTTCTTC.

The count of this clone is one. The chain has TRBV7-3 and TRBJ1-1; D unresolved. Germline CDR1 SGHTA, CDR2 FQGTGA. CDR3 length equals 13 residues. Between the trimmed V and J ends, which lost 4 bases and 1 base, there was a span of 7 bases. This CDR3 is CASSSVSNTEAFF. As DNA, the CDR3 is TGTGCCAGCAGCTCGGTATCGAACACTGAAGCTTTCTTT.

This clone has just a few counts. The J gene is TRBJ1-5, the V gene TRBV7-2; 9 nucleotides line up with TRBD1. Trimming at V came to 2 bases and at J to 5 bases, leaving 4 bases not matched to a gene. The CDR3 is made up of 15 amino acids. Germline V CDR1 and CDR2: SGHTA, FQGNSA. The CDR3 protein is CASSLFGDRDQPQHF. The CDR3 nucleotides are TGTGCCAGCAGCTTATTTGGGGACAGGGATCAGCCCCAGCATTTT.

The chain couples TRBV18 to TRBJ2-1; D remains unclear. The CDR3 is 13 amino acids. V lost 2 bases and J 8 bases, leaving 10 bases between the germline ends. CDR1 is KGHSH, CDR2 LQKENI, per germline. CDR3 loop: CASSPENHDEQFF. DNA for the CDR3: TGTGCCAGCTCACCAGAGAACCACGATGAGCAGTTCTTC.

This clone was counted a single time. In DNA, the CDR3 is TGTGCCAGCAGCGACCCTCAGGGCGCAGATACGCAGTATTTT. This gives the protein CASSDPQGADTQYF. This sequence joins TRBV11-3 and TRBJ2-3, with TRBD1 as a possible D gene (5 bases). This CDR3 region has 14 residues. V was pared by 5 bases and J by 4 bases, with 13 bases between. The germline V gene encodes CDR1 SGHNT and CDR2 YENEEA.

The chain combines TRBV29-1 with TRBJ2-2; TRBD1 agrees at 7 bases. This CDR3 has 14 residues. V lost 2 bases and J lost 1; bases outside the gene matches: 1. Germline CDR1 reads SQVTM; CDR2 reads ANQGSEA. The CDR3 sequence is CSVETGVNTGELFF. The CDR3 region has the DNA TGCAGCGTTGAAACAGGGGTGAACACCGGGGAGCTGTTTTTT.

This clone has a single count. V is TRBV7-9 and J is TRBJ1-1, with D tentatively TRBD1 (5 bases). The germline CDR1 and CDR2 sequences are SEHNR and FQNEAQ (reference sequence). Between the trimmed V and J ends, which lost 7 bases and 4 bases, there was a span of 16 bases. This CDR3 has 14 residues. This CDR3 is CASTTGGEITEAFF. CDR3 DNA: TGTGCCAGCACAACCGGGGGGGAGATCACTGAAGCTTTCTTT. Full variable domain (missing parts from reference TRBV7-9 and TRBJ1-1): DTGVSQNPRHKITKRGQNVTFRCDPISEHNRLYWYRQTLGQGPEFLTYFQNEAQLEKSRLLSDRFSAERPKGSFSTLEIQRTEQGDSAMYLCASTTGGEITEAFFGQGTRLTVV.

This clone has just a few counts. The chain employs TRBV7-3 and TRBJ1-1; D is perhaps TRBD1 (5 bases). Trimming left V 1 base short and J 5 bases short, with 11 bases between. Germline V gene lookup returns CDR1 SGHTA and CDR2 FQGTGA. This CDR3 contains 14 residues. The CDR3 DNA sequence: TGTGCCAGCAGCTTAAAGCAGGGAGGAACTGAAGCTTTCTTT. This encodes CASSLKQGGTEAFF.

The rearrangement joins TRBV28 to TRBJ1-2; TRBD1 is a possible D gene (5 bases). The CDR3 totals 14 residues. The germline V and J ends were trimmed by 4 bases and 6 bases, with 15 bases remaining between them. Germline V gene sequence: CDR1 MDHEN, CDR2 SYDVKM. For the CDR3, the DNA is TGTGCCAGCAGTTCAAGACAGTTAGGACATGGCTACACCTTC. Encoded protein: CASSSRQLGHGYTF.

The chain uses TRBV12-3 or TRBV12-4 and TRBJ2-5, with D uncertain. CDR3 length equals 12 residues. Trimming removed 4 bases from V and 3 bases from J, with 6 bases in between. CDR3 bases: TGTGCCAGCAGTTCCAGGAAAGAGACCCAGTACTTC. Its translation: CASSSRKETQYF.

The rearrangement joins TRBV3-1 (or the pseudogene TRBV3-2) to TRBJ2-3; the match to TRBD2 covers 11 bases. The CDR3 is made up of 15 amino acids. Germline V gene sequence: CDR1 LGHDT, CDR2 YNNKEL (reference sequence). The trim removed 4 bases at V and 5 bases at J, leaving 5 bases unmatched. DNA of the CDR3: TGTGCCAGCAGCCGACTAGCGGGGCAAATAGATACGCAGTATTTT. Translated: CASSRLAGQIDTQYF.

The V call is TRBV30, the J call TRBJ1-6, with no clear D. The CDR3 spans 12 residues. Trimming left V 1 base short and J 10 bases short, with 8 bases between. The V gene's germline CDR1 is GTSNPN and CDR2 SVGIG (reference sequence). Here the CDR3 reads CAWSGERSPLHF. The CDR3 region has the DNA TGTGCCTGGAGTGGAGAGAGGTCACCCCTCCACTTT.

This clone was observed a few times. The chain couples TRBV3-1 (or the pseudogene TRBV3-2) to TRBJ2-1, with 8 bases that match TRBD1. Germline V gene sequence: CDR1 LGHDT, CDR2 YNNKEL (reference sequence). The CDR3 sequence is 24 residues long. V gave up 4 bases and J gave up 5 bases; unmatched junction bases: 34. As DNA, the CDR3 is TGTGCCAGCAGCCGACCTAAACCATTCATCCAGGGGGCCCAGCGTTGGGACAACAACAATGAGCAGTTCTTC. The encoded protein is CASSRPKPFIQGAQRWDNNNEQFF.

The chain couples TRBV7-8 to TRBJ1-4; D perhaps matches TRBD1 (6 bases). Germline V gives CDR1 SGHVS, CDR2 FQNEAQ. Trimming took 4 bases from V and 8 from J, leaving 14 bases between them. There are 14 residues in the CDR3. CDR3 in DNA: TGTGCCAGCAGCTCAACAGGGATTGGGGAAAAACTGTTTTTT. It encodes CASSSTGIGEKLFF.

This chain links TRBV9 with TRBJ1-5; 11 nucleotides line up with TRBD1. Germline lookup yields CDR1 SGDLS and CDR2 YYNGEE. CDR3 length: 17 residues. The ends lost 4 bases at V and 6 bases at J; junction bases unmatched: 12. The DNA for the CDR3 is TGTGCCAGCAGCATAGGCACCGGGACAGGGGGTTTTCAGCCCCAGCATTTT. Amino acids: CASSIGTGTGGFQPQHF.

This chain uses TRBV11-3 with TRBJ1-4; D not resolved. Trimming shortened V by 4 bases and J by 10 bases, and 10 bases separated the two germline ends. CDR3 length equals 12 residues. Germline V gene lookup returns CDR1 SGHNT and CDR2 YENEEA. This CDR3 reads CASSSGSGKLFF. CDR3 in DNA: TGTGCCAGCAGCTCGGGTAGCGGAAAACTGTTTTTT. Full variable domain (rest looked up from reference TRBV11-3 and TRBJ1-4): EAGVVQSPRYKIIEKKQPVAFWCNPISGHNTLYWYLQNLGQGPELLIRYENEEAVDDSQLPKDRFSAERLKGVDSTLKIQPAELGDSAVYLCASSSGSGKLFFGSGTQLSVL.